The 27 T cell receptor beta chains in this list originate from one sample, sequenced in a study of blood T cell repertoires in COVID-19. Produced via immunoSEQ multiplex PCR; TCRdb's table is partial and in-frame only. The sample contains under 300,000 clones, more than 70% of which appear only once. Sequences were obtained from PBMCs or T cells enriched from blood (not recorded which). The origin of the receptors is a woman between 40 and 50 years old with acute COVID-19.

This sequence joins TRBV9 and TRBJ2-1, with TRBD2 identical over 8 bases. The V gene end was trimmed by 0 bases and the J gene end by 2 bases; junction bases not matched to a gene: 13. The germline V gene encodes CDR1 SGDLS and CDR2 YYNGEE. The CDR3 runs 19 residues. The CDR3 here is CASSVDFAGGVSPYNEQFF. CDR3 nucleotides: TGTGCCAGCAGCGTAGACTTCGCGGGGGGCGTTTCGCCCTACAATGAGCAGTTCTTC. The variable domain in full, with the rest retrieved from reference TRBV9 and TRBJ2-1, is DSGVTQTPKHLITATGQRVTLRCSPRSGDLSVYWYQQSLDQGLQFLIQYYNGEERAKGNILERFSAQQFPDLHSELNLSSLELGDSALYFCASSVDFAGGVSPYNEQFFGPGTRLTVL.

The rearrangement joins TRBV5-1 to TRBJ2-7; the match to TRBD2 covers 13 bases. The CDR3 is 16 residues long. Germline CDR1 is SGHRS and CDR2 is YFSETQ. The V gene end was trimmed by 0 bases and the J gene end by 3 bases; junction bases not matched to a gene: 3. Here the CDR3 reads CASSLVGTSGIYEQYF. The CDR3, as DNA: TGCGCCAGCAGCTTGGTGGGGACTAGCGGGATCTACGAGCAGTACTTC. Drawing the rest from reference TRBV5-1 and TRBJ2-7, the complete variable domain is KAGVTQTPRYLIKTRGQQVTLSCSPISGHRSVSWYQQTPGQGLQFLFEYFSETQRNKGNFPGRFSGRQFSNSRSEMNVSTLELGDSALYLCASSLVGTSGIYEQYFGPGTRLTVT.

The chain uses TRBV5-1 and TRBJ1-4; D ambiguous. Trimming took off 4 bases at V and 0 bases at J, with 10 bases between the two ends. This CDR3 spans 15 amino acids. The germline gives CDR1 SGHRS, CDR2 YFSETQ. The CDR3 coding sequence is TGCGCCAGCAGCCCGGACTCATCAACTAATGAAAAACTGTTTTTT. The encoded protein is CASSPDSSTNEKLFF.

The chain carries TRBV5-1 and TRBJ2-5; TRBD1 matches 7 bases. Germline V lookup: CDR1 SGHRS, CDR2 YFSETQ. This CDR3 is 14 amino acids long. V was clipped by 0 bases and J by 4 bases; unmatched bases: 3. CDR3 loop: CASSLVGTVETQYF. CDR3 bases: TGCGCCAGCAGCTTGGTCGGGACAGTAGAGACCCAGTACTTC.

This clone was counted only a few times. The chain has TRBV5-6 and TRBJ2-7; the match to TRBD1 covers 7 bases. CDR3 length: 15 amino acids. The germline CDR1 and CDR2 sequences are SGHDT and YYEEEE. Unmatched junction bases numbered 8, after V lost 2 bases and J lost 3 bases. CDR3 coding DNA: TGTGCCAGCAGCTTTACAGGGGTGGGTATCTACGAGCAGTACTTC. This codes for CASSFTGVGIYEQYF.

The chain employs TRBV19 and TRBJ2-1; weak D call: TRBD2 (5 bases). Germline V CDR1 and CDR2: LNHDA, SQIVND (reference sequence). The V end lost 5 bases, the J end lost 0 bases, and 11 bases lay between the germline ends. CDR3 size: 15 residues. Written as DNA, the CDR3 is TGTGCCAGTAGTTCGGTCCGGGACTCCTACAATGAGCAGTTCTTC. It specifies CASSSVRDSYNEQFF.

This chain uses TRBV30 with TRBJ1-6; 9 bases are a match to TRBD1. With 3 bases clipped from V and 10 bases from J, the junction kept 7 bases outside the gene matches. CDR1 is GTSNPN, CDR2 SVGIG, per germline (reference sequence). This CDR3 has 14 amino acids. Here the CDR3 reads CAWRPGQGRSPLHF. CDR3 DNA: TGTGCCTGGAGGCCGGGACAGGGCAGGTCACCCCTCCACTTT.

The V call is TRBV19, the J call TRBJ1-5; possibly TRBD1 for D (5 bases). This CDR3 region has 14 residues. Germline V lookup: CDR1 LNHDA, CDR2 SQIVND (reference sequence). Trimming cost V 3 bases and J 3 bases, with 9 bases left between them. The CDR3 reads CASSITRVNQPQHF. The CDR3 nucleotides read TGTGCCAGTAGTATTACCAGGGTCAATCAGCCCCAGCATTTT.

J is TRBJ2-4 and V is TRBV7-2; D unresolved. CDR3 length: 14 amino acids. V dropped 1 base and J dropped 0 bases, with 4 bases sitting between them. Germline CDR1 and CDR2: SGHTA and FQGNSA. The CDR3 nucleotides read TGTGCCAGCAGCTTAGGAGTAGCCAAAAACATTCAGTACTTC. It translates to CASSLGVAKNIQYF.

The CDR3 DNA is TGTGCCAGCAGTACCGGACTAGCGGGAGCCAATGAGCAGTTCTTC. This encodes CASSTGLAGANEQFF. V and J are TRBV6-6 and TRBJ2-1; TRBD2 matches at 13 bases. The CDR3 is 15 residues long. V shed 5 bases, J shed 6 bases, and the junction held 4 bases outside the gene matches. Looked up from germline, CDR1 is MNHNY and CDR2 is SVGAGI (reference sequence).

The chain couples TRBV3-1 (or the pseudogene TRBV3-2) to TRBJ2-1, with a possible D match to TRBD2 (6 bases). Germline V lookup: CDR1 LGHDT, CDR2 YNNKEL (reference sequence). V dropped 4 bases and J dropped 6 bases, with 13 bases sitting between them. The CDR3 runs to 14 residues. CDR3 nucleotide sequence: TGTGCCAGCAGCCTACGGACTACCCTCAATGAGCAGTTCTTC. Protein: CASSLRTTLNEQFF.

CDR3 coding DNA: TGTGCCAGCAGCTTGGAGGGGGAAGAGACCCAGTACTTC. Protein sequence: CASSLEGEETQYF. V usage is TRBV5-5 and J usage is TRBJ2-5; possibly TRBD1 for D (6 bases). Germline loops: CDR1 SGHKS, CDR2 YYEKEE (reference sequence). V lost 0 bases and J lost 3, with 6 bases in between. CDR3 length: 13 residues. The whole variable domain, remainder taken from reference TRBV5-5 and TRBJ2-5, is DAGVTQSPTHLIKTRGQQVTLRCSPISGHKSVSWYQQVLGQGPQFIFQYYEKEERGRGNFPDRFSARQFPNYSSELNVNALLLGDSALYLCASSLEGEETQYFGPGTRLLVL.

The chain combines TRBV5-5 with TRBJ2-2; 7 nucleotides align to TRBD1. CDR3 length: 15 amino acids. Looked up from germline, CDR1 is SGHKS and CDR2 is YYEKEE (reference sequence). The V gene end was trimmed by 3 bases and the J gene end by 2 bases; junction bases not matched to a gene: 4. The CDR3 DNA sequence: TGTGCCAGCAGCTGGGGACAGATAAACACCGGGGAGCTGTTTTTT. It specifies CASSWGQINTGELFF. The whole variable domain, filled in from reference TRBV5-5 and TRBJ2-2, reads DAGVTQSPTHLIKTRGQQVTLRCSPISGHKSVSWYQQVLGQGPQFIFQYYEKEERGRGNFPDRFSARQFPNYSSELNVNALLLGDSALYLCASSWGQINTGELFFGEGSRLTVL.

The chain is built from TRBV14 and TRBJ1-2; D gene ambiguous. The CDR3 loop spans 13 amino acids. Deletions cut 5 bases from V and 2 bases from J, with 9 bases between. The V gene's germline CDR1 is SGHDN and CDR2 FVKESK. The CDR3 sequence is CASSSGRNYGYTF. The CDR3 bases are TGTGCCAGCAGCTCCGGCAGGAACTATGGCTACACCTTC.

The V gene is TRBV7-9, the J gene TRBJ2-7; no firm D call. The CDR3 loop spans 12 amino acids. Trimming removed 3 bases from V and 2 bases from J, with 5 bases in between. Germline V gene sequence: CDR1 SEHNR, CDR2 FQNEAQ (reference sequence). As DNA, the CDR3 is TGTGCCAGCAGCTTTGTTACCTACGAGCAGTACTTC. Amino acid sequence: CASSFVTYEQYF.

V and J are TRBV7-9 and TRBJ2-5, with TRBD1 identical over 8 bases. The CDR3 consists of 19 residues. The germline gives CDR1 SEHNR, CDR2 FQNEAQ (reference sequence). Losses at the gene ends were 5 bases for V and 4 bases for J; bases not matched to a gene: 21. The CDR3 reads CASSRDTGNSGTGRETQYF. CDR3 in DNA: TGTGCCAGCAGCCGGGACACGGGTAATTCGGGGACAGGTCGAGAGACCCAGTACTTC.

The CDR3 spells CASSQTSGSHQETQYF. The CDR3 DNA is TGTGCCAGCAGCCAGACTAGCGGGAGTCACCAAGAGACCCAGTACTTC. The chain recombines TRBV7-2 with TRBJ2-5; 12 bases agree with TRBD2. J gave up 0 bases and V 5 bases, and 4 bases lay outside the gene matches. Germline V CDR1 and CDR2: SGHTA, FQGNSA. The CDR3 is made up of 16 amino acids.

V gene TRBV30 combines with J gene TRBJ1-1; TRBD1 is a possible D gene (6 bases). V lost 4 bases and J lost 11, with 17 bases in between. The CDR3 length is 12 residues. CDR1 and CDR2 (germline): GTSNPN, SVGIG (reference sequence). The CDR3, as DNA: TGTGCCTGGACCAATTCAGGGGAAGACGCTTTCTTT. Its protein is CAWTNSGEDAFF.

This rearrangement joins TRBV4-1 to TRBJ1-6; D remains ambiguous. CDR1 is MGHRA, CDR2 YSYEKL, per germline. The CDR3 runs to 13 residues. The V end was cut by 0 bases, the J end by 9 bases, with 6 bases between. The CDR3 sequence: CASSQELRSPLHF. Here the CDR3 DNA reads TGCGCCAGCAGCCAAGAATTGCGTTCACCCCTCCACTTT.

The chain combines TRBV5-5 with TRBJ2-7; possibly TRBD1 for D (7 bases). Germline V lookup: CDR1 SGHKS, CDR2 YYEKEE (reference sequence). The germline V and J ends were trimmed by 4 bases and 2 bases, with 13 bases remaining between them. CDR3 length equals 14 residues. DNA for the CDR3: TGTGCCAGCAGCGTCCAGGGGGGAACCTACGAGCAGTACGTC. Protein sequence: CASSVQGGTYEQYV.

This chain links TRBV7-2 with TRBJ2-7; the D gene is possibly TRBD2 (5 bases). Trimming removed 4 bases at V and 4 bases at J, with 11 bases between. CDR3 length: 13 amino acids. Germline lookup yields CDR1 SGHTA and CDR2 FQGNSA. The CDR3 sequence is CASSSPSGYEQYF. The CDR3 coding sequence is TGTGCCAGCAGCTCGCCCTCGGGGTACGAGCAGTACTTC.

This chain links TRBV11-3 with TRBJ2-1, with a possible D match to TRBD2 (6 bases). Germline CDR1 is SGHNT and CDR2 is YENEEA. The V end lost 5 bases, the J end lost 5 bases, and 10 bases lay between the germline ends. The CDR3 is 13 amino acids. Here the CDR3 reads CASSSGPNNEQFF. In nucleotides, the CDR3 is TGTGCCAGCAGCAGCGGGCCTAACAATGAGCAGTTCTTC.

This chain joins TRBV6-5 and TRBJ1-1, with TRBD1 matching over 10 bases. V was pared by 0 bases and J by 4 bases, with 2 bases of the junction left unmatched. Germline V gene lookup returns CDR1 MNHEY and CDR2 SVGAGI. The CDR3 covers 15 residues. This chain's CDR3 is CASSYSTGGLTEAFF. The CDR3 DNA is TGTGCCAGCAGTTACTCGACAGGGGGCCTCACTGAAGCTTTCTTT.

V and J are TRBV14 and TRBJ1-1, with 12 positions matching TRBD1. The CDR3 is made up of 17 amino acids. Germline lookup yields CDR1 SGHDN and CDR2 FVKESK. The V and J ends lost 5 bases and 7 bases, in that order; junction bases with no gene match: 14. CDR3 DNA: TGTGCCAGCAGCTCTAGGGACAGGGGGCAGACCGGTCTTGAAGCTTTCTTT. This translates into CASSSRDRGQTGLEAFF.

The rearrangement links TRBV30 to TRBJ2-2; tentatively, D is TRBD1 (6 bases). This CDR3 comprises 14 residues. V was cut by 3 bases and J by 1 base, with 9 bases left in between. The germline gives CDR1 GTSNPN, CDR2 SVGIG (reference sequence). CDR3 bases: TGTGCCTGGAGAGAGGACAGGAACACCGGGGAGCTGTTTTTT. As protein: CAWREDRNTGELFF.

The J gene is TRBJ1-3, the V gene TRBV28, with no clear D. This CDR3 has 15 residues. Trimming left V 3 bases short and J 0 bases short, with 9 bases between. The germline V gene has CDR1 MDHEN and CDR2 SYDVKM. For the CDR3, the DNA is TGTGCCAGCAGTTTGGGCCCAAGCTCTGGAAACACCATATATTTT. Protein product: CASSLGPSSGNTIYF.

The chain has TRBV6-5 and TRBJ1-1, with a weak D call TRBD1 (6 bases). The CDR3 is 16 amino acids. Germline V gene data show CDR1 as MNHEY and CDR2 as SVGAGI. V was cut by 0 bases and J by 3 bases, with 14 bases left in between. The DNA of the CDR3 is TGTGCCAGCAGTTACTCCACGGCAGGGGTGCACACTGAAGCTTTCTTT. Translated: CASSYSTAGVHTEAFF.